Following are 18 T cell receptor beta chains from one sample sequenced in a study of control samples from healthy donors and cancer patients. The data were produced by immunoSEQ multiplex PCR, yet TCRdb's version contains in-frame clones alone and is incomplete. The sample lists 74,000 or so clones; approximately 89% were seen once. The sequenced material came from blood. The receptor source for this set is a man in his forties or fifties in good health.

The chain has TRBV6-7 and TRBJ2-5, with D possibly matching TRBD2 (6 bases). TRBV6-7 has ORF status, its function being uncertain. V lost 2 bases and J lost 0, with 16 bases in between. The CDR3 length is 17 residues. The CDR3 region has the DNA TGTGCCAGCAGTTACAGCGAGGTAGCGGTGTACCAAGAGACCCAGTACTTC. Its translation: CASSYSEVAVYQETQYF.

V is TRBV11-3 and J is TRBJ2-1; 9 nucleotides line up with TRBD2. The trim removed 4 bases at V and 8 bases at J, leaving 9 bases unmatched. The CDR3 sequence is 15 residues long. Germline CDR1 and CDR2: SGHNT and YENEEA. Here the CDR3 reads CASSSRAGGPDEQFF. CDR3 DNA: TGTGCCAGCAGCTCCCGGGCGGGGGGGCCCGATGAGCAGTTCTTC.

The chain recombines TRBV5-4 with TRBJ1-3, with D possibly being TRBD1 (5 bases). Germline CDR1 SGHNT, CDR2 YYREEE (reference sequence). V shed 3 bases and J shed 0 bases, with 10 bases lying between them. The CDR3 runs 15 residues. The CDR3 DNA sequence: TGTGCCAGCAGCTCGGGACTCGGCTCTGGAAACACCATATATTTT. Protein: CASSSGLGSGNTIYF.

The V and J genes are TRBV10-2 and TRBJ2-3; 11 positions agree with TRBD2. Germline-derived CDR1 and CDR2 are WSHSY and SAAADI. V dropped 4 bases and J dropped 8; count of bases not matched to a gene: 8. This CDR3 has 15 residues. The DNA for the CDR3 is TGCGCCAGCAGTGTTGATAGCGGGGGGGCTGGTACGCAGTATTTT. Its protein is CASSVDSGGAGTQYF.

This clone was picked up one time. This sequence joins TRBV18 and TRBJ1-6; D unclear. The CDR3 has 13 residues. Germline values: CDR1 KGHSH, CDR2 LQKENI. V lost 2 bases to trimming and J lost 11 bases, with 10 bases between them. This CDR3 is CASSPEFSPPLHF. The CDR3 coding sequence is TGTGCCAGCTCACCAGAGTTCAGCCCACCCCTCCACTTT.

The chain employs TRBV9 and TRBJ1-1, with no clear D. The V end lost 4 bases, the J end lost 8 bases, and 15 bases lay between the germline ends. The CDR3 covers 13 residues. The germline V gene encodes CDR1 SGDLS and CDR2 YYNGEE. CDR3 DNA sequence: TGTGCCAGCAGCCCCCGTGAGCGATTCGAAGCTTTCTTT. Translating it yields CASSPRERFEAFF. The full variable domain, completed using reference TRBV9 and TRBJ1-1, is DSGVTQTPKHLITATGQRVTLRCSPRSGDLSVYWYQQSLDQGLQFLIQYYNGEERAKGNILERFSAQQFPDLHSELNLSSLELGDSALYFCASSPRERFEAFFGQGTRLTVV.

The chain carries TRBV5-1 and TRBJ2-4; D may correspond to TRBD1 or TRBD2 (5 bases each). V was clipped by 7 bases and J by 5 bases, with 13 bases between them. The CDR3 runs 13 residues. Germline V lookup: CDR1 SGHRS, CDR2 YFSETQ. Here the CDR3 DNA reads TGCGCCAGCTCTGAGGTGGGGGAAAACATTCAGTACTTC. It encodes CASSEVGENIQYF.

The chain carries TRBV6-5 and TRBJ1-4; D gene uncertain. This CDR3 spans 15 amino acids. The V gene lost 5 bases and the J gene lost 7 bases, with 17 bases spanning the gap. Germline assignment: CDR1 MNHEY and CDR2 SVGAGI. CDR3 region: CASSTQRGNLEKLFF. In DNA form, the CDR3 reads TGTGCCAGCAGTACCCAAAGAGGGAACCTTGAAAAACTGTTTTTT.

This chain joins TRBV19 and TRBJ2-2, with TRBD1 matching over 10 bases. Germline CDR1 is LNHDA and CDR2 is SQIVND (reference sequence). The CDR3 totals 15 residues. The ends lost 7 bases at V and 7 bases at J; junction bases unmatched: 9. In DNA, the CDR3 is TGTGCCAGTATATATGGGACAGGGGTTATCGGGGAGCTGTTTTTT. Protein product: CASIYGTGVIGELFF.

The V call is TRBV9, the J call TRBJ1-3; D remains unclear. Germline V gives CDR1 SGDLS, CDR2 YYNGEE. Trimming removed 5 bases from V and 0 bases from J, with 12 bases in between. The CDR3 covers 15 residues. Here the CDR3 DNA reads TGTGCCAGCAGTCCTTTGGGGAGCTCTGGAAACACCATATATTTT. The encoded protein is CASSPLGSSGNTIYF.

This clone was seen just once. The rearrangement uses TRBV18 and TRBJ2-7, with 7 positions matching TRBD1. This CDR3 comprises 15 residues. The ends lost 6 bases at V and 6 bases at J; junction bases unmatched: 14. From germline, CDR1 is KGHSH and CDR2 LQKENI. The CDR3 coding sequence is TGTGCCAGCTCCCCCACAAGACAGGGTTCTCGCGAGCAGTACTTC. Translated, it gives CASSPTRQGSREQYF.

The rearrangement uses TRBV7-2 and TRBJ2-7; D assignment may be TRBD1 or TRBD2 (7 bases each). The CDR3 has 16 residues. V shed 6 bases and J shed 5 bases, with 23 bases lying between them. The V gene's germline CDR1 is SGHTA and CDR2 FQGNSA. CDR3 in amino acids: CASRIGHPRGGDEQYF. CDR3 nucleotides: TGTGCCAGCAGGATCGGGCACCCCAGGGGGGGGGACGAGCAGTACTTC.

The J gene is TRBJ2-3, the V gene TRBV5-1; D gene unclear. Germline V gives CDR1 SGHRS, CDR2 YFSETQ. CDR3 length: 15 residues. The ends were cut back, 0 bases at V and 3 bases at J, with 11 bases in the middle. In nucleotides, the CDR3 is TGCGCCAGCAGCTTGGTTGCCAGGCATACAGATACGCAGTATTTT. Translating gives CASSLVARHTDTQYF.

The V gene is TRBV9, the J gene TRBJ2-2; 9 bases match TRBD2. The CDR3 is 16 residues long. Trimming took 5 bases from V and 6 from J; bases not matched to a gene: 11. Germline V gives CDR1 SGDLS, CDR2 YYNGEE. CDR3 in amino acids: CASRREGGGAAGELFF. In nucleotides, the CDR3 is TGTGCCAGCAGGCGAGAAGGCGGGGGGGCGGCCGGGGAGCTGTTTTTT.

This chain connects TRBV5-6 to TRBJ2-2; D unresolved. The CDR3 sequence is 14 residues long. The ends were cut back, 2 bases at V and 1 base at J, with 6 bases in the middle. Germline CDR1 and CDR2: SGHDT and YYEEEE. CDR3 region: CASSLSVNTGELFF. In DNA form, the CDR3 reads TGTGCCAGCAGCTTATCAGTGAACACCGGGGAGCTGTTTTTT.

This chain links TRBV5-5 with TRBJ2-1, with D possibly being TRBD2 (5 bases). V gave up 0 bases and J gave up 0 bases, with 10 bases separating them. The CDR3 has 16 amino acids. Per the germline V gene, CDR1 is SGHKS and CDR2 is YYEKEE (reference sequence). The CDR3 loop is CASSLASTSSYNEQFF. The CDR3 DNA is TGTGCCAGCAGCTTGGCTAGCACAAGCTCCTACAATGAGCAGTTCTTC.

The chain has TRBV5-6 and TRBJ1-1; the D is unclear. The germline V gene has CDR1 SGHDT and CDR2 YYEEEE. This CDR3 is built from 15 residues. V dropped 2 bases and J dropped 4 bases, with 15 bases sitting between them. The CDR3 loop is CASSFEWRAGTEAFF. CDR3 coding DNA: TGTGCCAGCAGCTTTGAGTGGAGGGCCGGCACTGAAGCTTTCTTT.

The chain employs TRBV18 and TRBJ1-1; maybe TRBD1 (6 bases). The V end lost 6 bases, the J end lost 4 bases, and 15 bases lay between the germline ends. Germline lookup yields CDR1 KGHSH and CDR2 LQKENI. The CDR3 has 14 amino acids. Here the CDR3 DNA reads TGTGCCAGCTCCTCACAGGGAATGGGCACTGAAGCTTTCTTT. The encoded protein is CASSSQGMGTEAFF.